Presented here are 18 T cell receptor beta chains from one specimen sequenced in a study of blood T cells in healthy people across ages. The use of a sample-barcoded 5' primer and a J-beta primer mix characterized a second PCR of roughly 6 to 11 cycles. TCRdb re-analysed the 5' RACE reads in MiXCR, keeping a single row per CDR3 protein. The repertoire holds 890,000 or so distinct CDR3 sequences, approximately 65% seen once, with approximately 30% in the top ten. The sample consisted of blood. These receptors originate from a man aged 30 to 39 in good health.

This clonotype has just a few counts. The genes are TRBV11-2 and TRBJ2-6; D unresolved. V dropped 5 bases and J dropped 0 bases, with 14 bases sitting between them. The CDR3 is 17 residues long. Germline values: CDR1 SGHAT, CDR2 FQNNGV. The DNA for the CDR3 is TGTGCCAGCAGCGCCAGACTGGACCTCTCTGGGGCCAACGTCCTGACTTTC. It translates to CASSARLDLSGANVLTF.

The chain recombines TRBV20-1 with TRBJ2-3, with D tentatively TRBD1 or TRBD2 (5 bases each). Per germline, CDR1 DFQATT and CDR2 SNEGSKA (reference sequence). The V end was cut by 5 bases, the J end by 8 bases, with 11 bases between. This CDR3 is 11 amino acids long. CDR3 nucleotides: TGCAGTGCTCTGCCCGGGACTACGCAGTATTTT. Translated: CSALPGTTQYF.

The chain employs TRBV25-1 and TRBJ1-2; maybe TRBD1 (5 bases). The CDR3 has 14 residues. V lost 5 bases to trimming and J lost 0 bases, with 10 bases between them. CDR1 MGHDK and CDR2 SYGVNS come from the germline V gene. The CDR3 DNA is TGTGCCAGCAGTCGACAGTGGCCTAACTATGGCTACACCTTC. This sequence encodes CASSRQWPNYGYTF.

V is TRBV9 and J is TRBJ2-3, with D hard to call. The CDR3 runs 14 residues. Germline CDR1 reads SGDLS; CDR2 reads YYNGEE. Deletions cut 2 bases from V and 2 bases from J, with 9 bases between. CDR3 bases: TGTGCCAGCAGCGTCCGATTACCCACAGATACGCAGTATTTT. Its translation: CASSVRLPTDTQYF.

The CDR3 sequence: CASSYSPYTGYTF. The CDR3 region has the DNA TGTGCCAGCAGTTACAGCCCGTATACTGGCTACACCTTC. The chain recombines TRBV6-2 or TRBV6-3 with TRBJ1-2; D remains unclear. V dropped 2 bases and J dropped 7 bases, with 11 bases sitting between them. Germline CDR1 reads MNHEY; CDR2 reads SVGEGT. The CDR3 spans 13 residues.

The chain links TRBV27 to TRBJ1-2, with D unresolved. The CDR3 covers 14 residues. CDR1 and CDR2 (germline): MNHEY, SMNVEV (reference sequence). Trimming stripped 2 bases from V and 10 bases from J, with 17 bases between. The CDR3 DNA follows: TGTGCCAGCAGTTTAAGCGGGTCGCGGTGGGTCTACACCTTC. Amino acids: CASSLSGSRWVYTF.

The chain has TRBV4-2 and TRBJ1-5; D perhaps matches TRBD1 (5 bases). The V end lost 0 bases, the J end lost 6 bases, and 12 bases lay between the germline ends. From germline, CDR1 is LGHNA and CDR2 YNFKEQ. The CDR3 spans 15 residues. CDR3 sequence reads: CASSQEWGSSQPQHF. The CDR3 DNA reads TGTGCCAGCAGCCAAGAGTGGGGGTCGAGTCAGCCCCAGCATTTT.

V usage is TRBV15 and J usage is TRBJ2-5; the D is unclear. This CDR3 region has 16 residues. Germline lookup yields CDR1 LNHNV and CDR2 YYDKDF (reference sequence). Between the trimmed V and J ends, which lost 1 base and 1 base, there was a span of 13 bases. DNA for the CDR3: TGTGCCACCAGCAGAGGGGGTCCGGCAGCCCAAGAGACCCAGTACTTC. This translates into CATSRGGPAAQETQYF. The whole variable domain, remainder taken from reference TRBV15 and TRBJ2-5, is DAMVIQNPRYQVTQFGKPVTLSCSQTLNHNVMYWYQQKSSQAPKLLFHYYDKDFNNEADTPDNFQSRRPNTSFCFLDIRSPGLGDTAMYLCATSRGGPAAQETQYFGPGTRLLVL.

This clonotype has a single count. The CDR3 reads CASSLFTSGGHNEQFF. DNA of the CDR3: TGTGCCAGCAGCCTATTTACTAGCGGGGGGCACAATGAGCAGTTCTTC. This rearrangement joins TRBV7-2 to TRBJ2-1, with 12 bases matching TRBD2. The CDR3 runs to 16 residues. The V gene end was trimmed by 5 bases and the J gene end by 5 bases; junction bases not matched to a gene: 7. Germline lookup yields CDR1 SGHTA and CDR2 FQGNSA.

This clonotype was observed a handful of times. The chain employs TRBV28 and TRBJ2-1; TRBD2 matches at 12 bases. Germline-derived CDR1 and CDR2 are MDHEN and SYDVKM. The length of the CDR3 is 17 residues. Losses at the gene ends were 5 bases for V and 0 bases for J; bases not matched to a gene: 5. The CDR3 spells CASSTASGGASYNEQFF. The CDR3 bases are TGTGCCAGCAGTACCGCTAGCGGGGGGGCCTCCTACAATGAGCAGTTCTTC.

The chain is built from TRBV15 and TRBJ2-4, with D perhaps matching TRBD2 (6 bases). The J call may be mistaken, given a closer DNA end match to TRBJ2-7. There are 16 residues in the CDR3. Germline assignment: CDR1 LNHNV and CDR2 YYDKDF (reference sequence). The CDR3 DNA sequence: TGTGCCACCAGCAGAGATCGGGGGAGCCCCTTTTACGAGCAGTACTTC. Translating gives CATSRDRGSPFYEQYF.

The V call is TRBV21-1, the J call TRBJ2-3. TRBV21-1 is flagged as a pseudogene. CDR3 length: 11 amino acids. CDR3 nucleotides: TGTGCCAGCAGCATCCATGATACGCAGTATTTT. Translation: CASSIHDTQYF.

This chain uses TRBV4-3 with TRBJ1-6; no clear D gene. The V end was cut by 0 bases, the J end by 0 bases, with 9 bases between. The CDR3 length is 17 residues. Germline V gene data show CDR1 as LGHNA and CDR2 as YSLEER. The CDR3 protein is CASSQEIQNSYNSPLHF. CDR3 nucleotides: TGCGCCAGCAGCCAAGAAATTCAGAACTCCTATAATTCACCCCTCCACTTT.

This clonotype occurred once. The rearrangement links TRBV6-6 to TRBJ2-7, with 8 bases fitting TRBD2. The J call may not be correct, given that the DNA end is closer to TRBJ2-5. This CDR3 is built from 14 residues. Germline V gene sequence: CDR1 MNHNY, CDR2 SVGAGI (reference sequence). This CDR3 is CASSIVGGAETQYF. CDR3 bases: TGTGCCAGCAGTATTGTCGGGGGGGCGGAGACCCAGTACTTC.

This clonotype has more than one count but fewer than ten. The V gene is TRBV12-3 or TRBV12-4, the J gene TRBJ1-2; tentative D call: TRBD1 (6 bases). V gave up 3 bases and J gave up 2 bases, with 10 bases separating them. The CDR3 is 14 amino acids. The DNA for the CDR3 is TGTGCCAGCAGTTTGCACAGGGCGAACTATGGCTACACCTTC. Amino acids: CASSLHRANYGYTF.

This clonotype was seen a handful of times. V usage is TRBV28 and J usage is TRBJ2-6; D is undetermined. V was pared by 7 bases and J by 0 bases, with 4 bases between. CDR1 MDHEN and CDR2 SYDVKM come from the germline V gene. This CDR3 is built from 13 residues. The DNA for the CDR3 is TGTGCCAGCATACGCTCTGGGGCCAACGTCCTGACTTTC. Translation: CASIRSGANVLTF.

The chain links TRBV7-3 to TRBJ2-1, with 10 bases aligning to TRBD2. Germline CDR1 is SGHTA and CDR2 is FQGTGA. The ends lost 2 bases at V and 7 bases at J; junction bases unmatched: 14. This CDR3 spans 18 amino acids. This chain's CDR3 is CASSLAIGERGGSNEQFF. The CDR3 region has the DNA TGTGCCAGCAGCTTAGCGATTGGGGAGCGGGGGGGTTCGAATGAGCAGTTCTTC.

This sequence joins TRBV2 and TRBJ2-3, with D perhaps matching TRBD1 (6 bases). The ends were cut back, 6 bases at V and 0 bases at J, with 22 bases in the middle. Germline lookup yields CDR1 SNHLY and CDR2 FYNNEI. The CDR3 consists of 18 residues. CDR3 nucleotide sequence: TGTGCCAGCAGATCAATATTCCAGGGGAGACCTAGCACAGATACGCAGTATTTT. It codes for CASRSIFQGRPSTDTQYF.